These T cell receptor beta chains were read from a single sample in a study of T cell changes during pregnancy in multiple sclerosis. Method: immunoSEQ multiplex PCR; TCRdb's copy keeps in-frame clones and lacks some. The sample has tens of thousands of clones, about 91% seen once. This specimen was CD4+ T cells from peripheral blood mononuclear cells, taken in the second trimester of pregnancy. These receptors originate from a female donor with multiple sclerosis, enrolled in a pregnancy study. Both conserved end residues are part of each CDR3. D genes are given only for firm matches. Not all rows give a size; the values are once, few, many and, for expanded clones, a class.

TRBV9	TRBD2	.	TRBJ2-3	CASSVDPSGGADTQYF	TGTGCCAGCAGCGTAGATCCTAGCGGGGGGGCGGATACGCAGTATTTT
TRBV29-1	.	few	TRBJ1-1	CSALNTEAFF	TGCAGCGCTTTGAACACTGAAGCTTTCTTT
TRBV9	.	.	TRBJ1-1	CASSGQQGSKNTEAFF	TGTGCCAGCAGTGGGCAACAGGGCTCTAAGAACACTGAAGCTTTCTTT
TRBV11-2	TRBD1	.	TRBJ2-1	CASSSVQDRGPNEQFF	TGTGCCAGCAGCTCTGTACAGGACAGGGGGCCCAATGAGCAGTTCTTC
TRBV7-3	.	.	TRBJ2-2	CASSFGSPTGELFF	TGTGCCAGCAGCTTCGGGTCGCCAACCGGGGAGCTGTTTTTT
TRBV30	.	.	TRBJ1-2	CAWSEAGLATSYGYTF	TGTGCCTGGAGTGAGGCCGGTTTGGCGACTTCCTATGGCTACACCTTC
TRBV19	TRBD1	.	TRBJ2-3	CASNTGTVGTDTQYF	TGTGCCAGCAATACTGGGACAGTAGGCACAGATACGCAGTATTTT
TRBV23-1	TRBD2	.	TRBJ2-5	CASSQSPKEGGPETQYF	TGCGCCAGCAGTCAATCGCCTAAAGAGGGAGGGCCAGAGACCCAGTACTTC
TRBV9	.	.	TRBJ2-3	CASSVEFSRTSTDTQYF	TGTGCCAGCAGCGTAGAATTTAGCCGCACTAGCACAGATACGCAGTATTTT
TRBV9	.	.	TRBJ1-3	CASSVQLSGNTIYF	TGTGCCAGCAGCGTACAACTCTCTGGAAACACCATATATTTT
TRBV7-2	TRBD1	.	TRBJ2-1	CASSYRGIPYNEQFF	TGTGCCAGCAGCTACAGGGGGATCCCTTACAATGAGCAGTTCTTC
TRBV7-6	TRBD2	.	TRBJ2-7	CASSLRGSPYEQYF	TGTGCCAGCAGCTTGCGCGGGAGTCCCTACGAGCAGTACTTC
TRBV30	.	.	TRBJ1-4	CAWSFQGFNEKLFF	TGTGCCTGGAGTTTTCAGGGGTTTAATGAAAAACTGTTTTTT
TRBV5-4	TRBD2	.	TRBJ2-1	CASSHTSGRAGEQFF	TGTGCCAGCAGCCATACTAGCGGGAGGGCAGGGGAGCAGTTCTTC
TRBV5-4	TRBD2	.	TRBJ2-5	CASSLDSGRAGQETQYF	TGTGCCAGCAGCTTAGATAGCGGGAGGGCCGGCCAAGAGACCCAGTACTTC
TRBV9	TRBD1	.	TRBJ1-3	CASSPGQAARVSGNTIYF	TGTGCCAGCAGTCCCGGACAGGCGGCACGAGTTTCTGGAAACACCATATATTTT
TRBV7-6	TRBD2	once	TRBJ2-2	CASSLKSLAGVAGELFF	TGTGCCAGCAGCTTAAAGTCACTAGCGGGAGTAGCCGGGGAGCTGTTTTTT
TRBV10-2	.	.	TRBJ1-5	CASSEQAPNGNQPQHF	TGCGCCAGCAGTGAACAGGCACCGAATGGCAATCAGCCCCAGCATTTT
TRBV7-2	TRBD2	.	TRBJ2-7	CASSQTSGGAEQYF	TGTGCCAGCAGCCAGACTAGCGGGGGGGCCGAGCAGTACTTC
TRBV9	.	.	TRBJ1-3	CASSVAGGRLSGNTIYF	TGTGCCAGCAGCGTAGCGGGGGGGCGACTTTCCGGAAACACCATATATTTT
TRBV30	.	once	TRBJ1-4	CAWSAPRTANREKLFF	TGTGCCTGGAGTGCACCCCGGACAGCCAATCGAGAAAAACTGTTTTTT
TRBV28	TRBD1	.	TRBJ2-7	CASNPGGTGVYEQYF	TGTGCCAGCAACCCTGGGGGGACAGGGGTTTACGAGCAGTACTTC
TRBV28	.	.	TRBJ2-4	CANHSPKNIQYF	TGTGCCAACCACAGCCCCAAAAACATTCAGTACTTC
TRBV6-1	.	.	TRBJ1-1	CASSEQGRNTEAFF	TGTGCCAGCAGTGAGCAGGGGAGAAACACTGAAGCTTTCTTT
TRBV7-3	TRBD2	.	TRBJ2-5	CASSLTSERRETQYF	TGTGCCAGCAGCCTGACTAGCGAGAGGAGAGAGACCCAGTACTTC
TRBV28	.	.	TRBJ1-4	CASSFWDIATNEKLFF	TGTGCCAGCAGTTTTTGGGACATTGCAACTAATGAAAAACTGTTTTTT
TRBV14	.	.	TRBJ1-6	CASSHRMTPYNSPLHF	TGTGCCAGCAGCCACCGGATGACACCCTATAATTCACCCCTCCACTTT
TRBV9	TRBD1	.	TRBJ2-7	CASSVTPGQGAEEQYF	TGTGCCAGCAGCGTAACCCCTGGGCAGGGGGCTGAAGAGCAGTACTTC
TRBV5-1	.	.	TRBJ2-7	CASSPEPPYEQYF	TGCGCCAGCAGCCCGGAGCCTCCCTACGAGCAGTACTTC
TRBV6-5	.	.	TRBJ1-2	CASRLTASNYGYTF	TGTGCCAGCAGGTTGACAGCCTCTAACTATGGCTACACCTTC
TRBV27	TRBD2	.	TRBJ2-7	CASSDGGTLYEQYF	TGTGCCAGCAGTGACGGGGGGACCCTCTACGAGCAGTACTTC
TRBV7-8	TRBD1	.	TRBJ1-4	CASSPGTGGEKLFF	TGTGCCAGCAGCCCCGGGACAGGGGGGGAAAAACTGTTTTTT
TRBV29-1	TRBD2	.	TRBJ2-2	CSVGLAGGYTGELFF	TGCAGCGTGGGTCTGGCGGGAGGGTACACCGGGGAGCTGTTTTTT
TRBV10-2	TRBD1	.	TRBJ2-7	CASTLTGTAFYEQYF	TGCGCCAGCACTCTGACCGGGACAGCCTTCTACGAGCAGTACTTC
TRBV19	.	.	TRBJ1-5	CASSITQGLGGQPQHF	TGTGCCAGTAGTATCACGCAGGGTTTGGGAGGTCAGCCCCAGCATTTT
TRBV4-2	TRBD2	.	TRBJ2-3	CASSQASGGASDTQYF	TGTGCCAGCAGCCAAGCAAGCGGGGGGGCTTCAGATACGCAGTATTTT
TRBV5-1	.	.	TRBJ2-3	CASSQGSGTDTQYF	TGCGCCAGCAGTCAGGGGTCCGGCACAGATACGCAGTATTTT
TRBV30	.	.	TRBJ1-5	CAWSGNSNQPQHF	TGTGCCTGGAGTGGTAATAGCAATCAGCCCCAGCATTTT
TRBV27	TRBD1	.	TRBJ1-6	CASSLLGTGKEIYNSPLHF	TGTGCCAGCAGTTTATTGGGGACAGGGAAGGAGATCTATAATTCACCCCTCCACTTT
TRBV6-6	.	.	TRBJ1-3	CASSLGPDSSGNTIYF	TGTGCCAGCAGCTTGGGCCCGGACAGCTCTGGAAACACCATATATTTT
TRBV30	.	few	TRBJ1-1	CAYQVGSWNTEAFF	TGTGCCTACCAAGTGGGCTCCTGGAACACTGAAGCTTTCTTT
TRBV2	.	.	TRBJ2-1	CASSAQGGGYNEQFF	TGTGCCAGCAGCGCCCAGGGCGGAGGGTACAATGAGCAGTTCTTC
TRBV13	TRBD2	.	TRBJ2-1	CASSLDVRGAYNEQFF	TGTGCCAGCAGCTTAGATGTCCGGGGGGCCTACAATGAGCAGTTCTTC
TRBV5-1	.	.	TRBJ1-4	CASSPRTDNEKLFF	TGCGCCAGCAGCCCTCGGACAGATAATGAAAAACTGTTTTTT
TRBV19	TRBD1	.	TRBJ2-2	CASSIVQGANTGELFF	TGTGCCAGTAGTATCGTACAGGGGGCTAACACCGGGGAGCTGTTTTTT
TRBV4-1	TRBD2	.	TRBJ2-1	CASSQGVAGGLGNEQFF	TGCGCCAGCAGCCAAGGCGTAGCGGGGGGGCTAGGCAATGAGCAGTTCTTC
TRBV27	.	.	TRBJ2-7	CASSFTGSYEQYF	TGTGCCAGCAGTTTCACAGGCTCCTACGAGCAGTACTTC
TRBV7-3	TRBD1	.	TRBJ1-2	CASSLAGQGGGYTF	TGTGCCAGCAGCTTAGCGGGACAGGGAGGAGGCTACACCTTC
TRBV7-2	TRBD1	.	TRBJ1-3	CASSGRTGGGNTIYF	TGTGCCAGCAGCGGAAGGACAGGGGGAGGAAACACCATATATTTT
TRBV7-3	.	once	TRBJ2-6	CASSTGVSGANVLTF	TGTGCCAGCTCCACCGGGGTATCTGGGGCCAACGTCCTGACTTTC
TRBV6-5	TRBD1	.	TRBJ1-5	CASSRGTGNQPQHF	TGTGCCAGCAGTAGAGGGACAGGCAATCAGCCCCAGCATTTT
TRBV2	.	.	TRBJ1-5	CASSQQGRSNQPQHF	TGTGCCAGCAGTCAACAGGGTCGAAGCAATCAGCCCCAGCATTTT
TRBV7-9	.	.	TRBJ2-2	CASSPLLTRTGELFF	TGTGCCAGCAGCCCACTACTAACCCGGACCGGGGAGCTGTTTTTT
TRBV5-1	TRBD1	.	TRBJ2-7	CASSLGVGQGAEQYF	TGCGCCAGCAGCTTGGGGGTCGGACAGGGGGCCGAGCAGTACTTC